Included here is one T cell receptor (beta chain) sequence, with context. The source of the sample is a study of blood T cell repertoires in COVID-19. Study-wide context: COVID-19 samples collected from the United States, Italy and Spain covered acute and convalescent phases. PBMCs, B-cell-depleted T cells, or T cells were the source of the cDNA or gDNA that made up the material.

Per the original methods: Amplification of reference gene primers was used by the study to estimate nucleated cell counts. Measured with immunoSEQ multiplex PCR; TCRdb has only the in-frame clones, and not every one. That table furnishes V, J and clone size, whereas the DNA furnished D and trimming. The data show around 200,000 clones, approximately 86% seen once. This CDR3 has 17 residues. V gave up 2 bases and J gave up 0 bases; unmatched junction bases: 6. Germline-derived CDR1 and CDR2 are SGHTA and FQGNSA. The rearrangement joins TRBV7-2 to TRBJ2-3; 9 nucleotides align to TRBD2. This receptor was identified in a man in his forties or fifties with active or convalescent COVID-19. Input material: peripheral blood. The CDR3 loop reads CASSLPASGESTDTQYF. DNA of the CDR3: TGTGCCAGCAGCTTACCGGCTAGCGGGGAGAGCACAGATACGCAGTATTTT. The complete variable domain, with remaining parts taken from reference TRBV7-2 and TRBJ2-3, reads GAGVSQSPSNKVTEKGKDVELRCDPISGHTALYWYRQSLGQGLEFLIYFQGNSAPDKSGLPSDRFSAERTGGSVSTLTIQRTQQEDSAVYLCASSLPASGESTDTQYFGPGTRLTVL.